This T cell receptor (beta chain) was captured by sequencing in a study of blood T cell repertoires in COVID-19 (dated by TCRdb to about 2020). Regarding the study in general: Samples from collaborators originated in the United States, Italy and Spain and spanned both the acute and convalescent phases of COVID-19. The prospective study material was composed of cDNA or gDNA derived from T cells, B-cell-depleted T cells, or PBMCs. The dataset comprised deeply sampled blood TCRbeta repertoires from subjects exposed to, actively infected with, or recovered from COVID-19. The repertoires were released in a freely available public database intended as a resource for research on the immune response to SARS-CoV-2. Samples were obtained from the ongoing ImmuneRACE study (first 160 participants) and from approximately 1,200 subjects provided by 6 global collaborators. Sample metadata almost always included a de-identified subject ID, COVID-19 status, age in years and sex. Where HLA class I and class II types were available, the types were taken from metadata supplied by the sample provider, not from assay-based typing. The investigation overall reported the following: How much clinical and demographic metadata was included differed by source and by participant, and the metadata was provided uncurated.

Note on this clone: It has no known antigen specificity. No base quality values were provided; no much bigger clone lies one nucleotide off.

TCRbeta CDR3 regions were amplified from genomic DNA using the immunoSEQ Assay, a bias-controlled multiplex PCR. Per the source publication's procedure: Nucleated cell counts per sample were estimated from amplification of reference gene primers within the assay. Sequence reads were collapsed and filtered to measure the absolute abundance of every unique TCRbeta CDR3 rearrangement. For each sample, productive Simpson clonality was calculated by taking the square root of Simpson's diversity index across productive rearrangements. In TCRdb, the immuneACCESS table is reduced to in-frame sequences with V and J assigned. These tables do not hold every clone; where another copy was compared, an unresolved V gene accounts for under half, and the others remain unexplained. V, J and clone size were drawn from that table, and D and trimming were deduced from the DNA. The table for this sample lists 250,000 to 350,000 clones; 85% to 90% of them were counted only once. The biggest ten clones account for roughly 6.1% of the sample.

In Seattle, one collaborating source enrolled patients while the infection was active and tracked those patients longitudinally over the course of disease. Whole blood was collected in K2EDTA tubes by collaborating institutions according to the institutions' own protocols. Collaborator samples were shipped for TCRbeta analysis as frozen whole blood, isolated PBMCs, or DNA extracted from either sample type. From the germline V gene, CDR1 is KGHSH and CDR2 is LQKENI. From V the trimming removes 6 bases and from J it removes 15 bases, while the gene matches leave 13 bases of the junction unaccounted for. The CDR3 contains 13 residues, cysteine and phenylalanine counted. Only the CDR3 DNA stays, 39 bases, in frame from base 1.

The chain links TRBV18 with TRBJ2-1, and TRBD1 matches 8 of the central bases. This TCR was sampled from a woman aged 45-65 years with COVID-19, enrolled during active disease. The sample consisted of peripheral blood. The nucleotides are TGTGCCAGCTCCCTTTGGACAGGGATAAATTGGTTCTTC. This gives the protein CASSLWTGINWFF.